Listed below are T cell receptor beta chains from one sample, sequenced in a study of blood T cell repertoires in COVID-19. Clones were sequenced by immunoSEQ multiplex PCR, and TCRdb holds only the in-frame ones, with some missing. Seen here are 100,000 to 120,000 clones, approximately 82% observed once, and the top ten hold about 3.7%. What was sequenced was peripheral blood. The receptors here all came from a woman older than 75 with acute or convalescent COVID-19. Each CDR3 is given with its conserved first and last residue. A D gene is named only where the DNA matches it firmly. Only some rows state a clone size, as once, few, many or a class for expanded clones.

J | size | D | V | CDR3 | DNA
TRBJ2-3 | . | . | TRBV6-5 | CASSYTTGATDTQYF | TGTGCCAGCAGTTACACTACAGGAGCCACAGATACGCAGTATTTT
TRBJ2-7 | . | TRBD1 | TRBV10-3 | CAISPGTGGYEQYF | TGTGCCATCAGTCCCGGGACAGGGGGATACGAGCAGTACTTC
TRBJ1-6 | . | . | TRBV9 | CASSVSGTRDSPLHF | TGTGCCAGCAGCGTCTCCGGGACTCGGGATTCACCCCTCCACTTT
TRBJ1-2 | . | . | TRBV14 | CASSQGQDYGYTF | TGTGCCAGCAGCCAAGGTCAGGACTATGGCTACACCTTC
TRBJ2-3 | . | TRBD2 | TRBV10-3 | CAIRPRLAGGPSTDTQYF | TGTGCCATCAGACCTCGACTAGCGGGGGGCCCTAGCACAGATACGCAGTATTTT
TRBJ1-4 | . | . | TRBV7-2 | CASSLTGWRNEKLFF | TGTGCCAGCAGCTTAACCGGGTGGCGAAATGAAAAACTGTTTTTT
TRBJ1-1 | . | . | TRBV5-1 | CASSLRVRTMNTEAFF | TGCGCCAGCAGCCTGCGGGTCCGCACCATGAACACTGAAGCTTTCTTT
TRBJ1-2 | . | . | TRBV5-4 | CASSFGLGGYGYTF | TGTGCCAGCAGCTTCGGTTTGGGAGGCTATGGCTACACCTTC
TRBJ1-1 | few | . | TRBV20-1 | CSASVNLEAFF | TGCAGTGCTAGTGTAAATCTTGAAGCTTTCTTT
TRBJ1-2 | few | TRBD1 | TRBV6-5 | CASNTGAGGYTF | TGTGCCAGTAATACAGGGGCAGGAGGCTACACCTTC
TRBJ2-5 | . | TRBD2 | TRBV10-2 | CASSESASGSVRETQYF | TGCGCCAGCAGTGAGTCAGCTAGCGGGAGTGTGAGAGAGACCCAGTACTTC
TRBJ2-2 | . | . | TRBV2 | CASSETISTGELFF | TGTGCCAGCAGTGAGACTATCAGCACCGGGGAGCTGTTTTTT
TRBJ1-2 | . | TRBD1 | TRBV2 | CASSDGQGPGYTF | TGTGCCAGCAGTGATGGACAGGGCCCAGGCTACACCTTC
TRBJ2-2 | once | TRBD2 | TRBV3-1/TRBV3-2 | CASSQLAGAGELFF | TGTGCCAGCAGCCAACTAGCGGGAGCCGGGGAGCTGTTTTTT
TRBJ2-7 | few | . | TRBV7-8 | CASSSWTADSYEQYF | TGTGCCAGCAGCTCCTGGACAGCCGACTCCTACGAGCAGTACTTC
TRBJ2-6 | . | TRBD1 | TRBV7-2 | CASSSGQAARLTF | TGTGCCAGCAGCTCCGGACAGGCCGCTCGTCTGACTTTC
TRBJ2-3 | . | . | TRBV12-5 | CASGSGLSNTDTQYF | TGTGCTAGTGGTTCAGGACTTTCGAACACAGATACGCAGTATTTT
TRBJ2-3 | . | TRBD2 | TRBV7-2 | CASSSTRGGPPDTQYF | TGTGCCAGCAGCTCTACGCGGGGGGGCCCACCAGATACGCAGTATTTT
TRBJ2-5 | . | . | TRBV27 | CASMGGGWETQYF | TGTGCCAGCATGGGGGGGGGCTGGGAGACCCAGTACTTC
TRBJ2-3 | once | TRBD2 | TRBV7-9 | CASSSTSLRPSTDTQYF | TGTGCCAGCAGCTCGACTAGCTTGCGTCCTAGCACAGATACGCAGTATTTT
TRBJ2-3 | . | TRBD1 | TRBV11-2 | CASSLTGQETDTQYF | TGTGCCAGCAGCTTAACGGGACAGGAGACAGATACGCAGTATTTT
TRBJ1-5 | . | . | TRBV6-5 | CASSYSGQGPQHF | TGTGCCAGCAGTTACTCTGGGCAGGGACCCCAGCATTTT
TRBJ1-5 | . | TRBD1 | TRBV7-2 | CASSGDRERLGQPQHF | TGTGCCAGCAGCGGAGACAGGGAAAGGCTTGGCCAGCCCCAGCATTTT
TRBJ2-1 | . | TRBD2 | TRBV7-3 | CASSKTSGGTNEQFF | TGTGCCAGCAGCAAGACTAGCGGGGGGACCAATGAGCAGTTCTTC
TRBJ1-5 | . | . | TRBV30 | CAWSEDRNQPQHF | TGTGCCTGGAGTGAGGACAGAAATCAGCCCCAGCATTTT
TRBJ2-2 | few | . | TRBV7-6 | CASSLAASTNTGELFF | TGTGCCAGCAGCTTAGCCGCTTCCACAAACACCGGGGAGCTGTTTTTT
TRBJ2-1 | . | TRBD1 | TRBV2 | CASSTEGQGYNEQFF | TGTGCCAGCAGCACCGAAGGACAGGGCTACAATGAGCAGTTCTTC
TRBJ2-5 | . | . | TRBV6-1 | CASSEGPQVRETQYF | TGTGCCAGCAGTGAAGGTCCTCAGGTGCGAGAGACCCAGTACTTC
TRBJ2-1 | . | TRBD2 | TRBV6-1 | CASSEGGRAGNEQFF | TGTGCCAGCAGTGAGGGCGGGAGGGCCGGCAATGAGCAGTTCTTC
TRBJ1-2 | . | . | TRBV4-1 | CASSQAPRGANYGYTF | TGCGCCAGCAGCCAAGCCCCCCGGGGAGCTAACTATGGCTACACCTTC
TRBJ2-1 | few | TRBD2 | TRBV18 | CASSLLAENNEQFF | TGTGCCAGCTCACTACTAGCGGAGAACAATGAGCAGTTCTTC
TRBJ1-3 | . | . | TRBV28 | CASSIGGLLSSGNTIYF | TGTGCCAGCAGTATAGGAGGACTACTTAGCTCTGGAAACACCATATATTTT
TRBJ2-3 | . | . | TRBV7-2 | CASSITDTQYF | TGTGCCAGCAGCATAACAGATACGCAGTATTTT
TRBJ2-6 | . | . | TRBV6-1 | CASSESLAGANVLTF | TGTGCCAGCAGTGAGAGTCTGGCTGGGGCCAACGTCCTGACTTTC
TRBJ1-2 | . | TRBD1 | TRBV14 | CASSLTGLEVRGYTF | TGTGCCAGCAGCCTGACAGGGTTGGAGGTACGTGGCTACACCTTC
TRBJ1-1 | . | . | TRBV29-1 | CSVGGTWNTEAFF | TGCAGCGTTGGAGGCACATGGAACACTGAAGCTTTCTTT
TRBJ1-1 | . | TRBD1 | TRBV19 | CASSVDRWNTEAFF | TGTGCCAGTAGTGTGGACAGGTGGAACACTGAAGCTTTCTTT
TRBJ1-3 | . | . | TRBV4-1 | CASSQADRGNTIYF | TGCGCCAGCAGCCAAGCGGACAGAGGAAACACCATATATTTT
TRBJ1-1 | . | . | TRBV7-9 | CASSLLSNTEAFF | TGTGCCAGCAGCTTACTCTCGAACACTGAAGCTTTCTTT